What follows are 6 T cell receptor beta chains derived from one specimen sequenced in a study of CD8 T cells in Susac syndrome. Random hexamers were used to reverse transcribe about 0.5 to 1 ug of RNA. TCRdb independently ran MiXCR on the immunoSEQ multiplex PCR reads; one entry per CDR3 protein. The table records about 130,000 distinct CDR3 sequences, roughly 94% of them present only once. The sequencing input was CD8+ T cells from PBMCs. These receptors all come from a human donor with Susac syndrome.

The V and J genes are TRBV20-1 and TRBJ2-1; D remains ambiguous. The CDR3 covers 14 residues. Germline V gives CDR1 DFQATT, CDR2 SNEGSKA (reference sequence). Trimming pared 0 bases from V and 6 bases from J, leaving 12 bases between. CDR3 amino acids: CSARDVRVSNEQFF. The CDR3, as DNA: TGCAGTGCTAGAGATGTTAGGGTCAGCAATGAGCAGTTCTTC.

The rearrangement joins TRBV4-1 to TRBJ2-5, with a tentative D call TRBD2 (6 bases). Trimming left V 6 bases short and J 5 bases short, with 16 bases between. The V gene's germline CDR1 is MGHRA and CDR2 YSYEKL. The length of the CDR3 is 14 residues. The chain's CDR3 is CASSPPGRGETQYF. DNA for the CDR3: TGCGCCAGCAGTCCACCCGGGCGGGGCGAGACCCAGTACTTC.

This rearrangement joins TRBV27 to TRBJ2-1, with TRBD2 matching 10 bases. Per germline, CDR1 MNHEY and CDR2 SMNVEV (reference sequence). After removal of 5 bases from V and 6 bases from J, the junction contained 13 bases not matched to a gene. The CDR3 is 17 amino acids. CDR3 DNA: TGTGCCAGCAGTCTATTAGCGGGAGGTTACAGAGGCAATGAGCAGTTCTTC. As protein: CASSLLAGGYRGNEQFF.

The chain is built from TRBV7-9 and TRBJ2-2; weak D call: TRBD1 (5 bases). Germline CDR1 SEHNR, CDR2 FQNEAQ (reference sequence). CDR3 size: 17 residues. V was cut by 5 bases and J by 0 bases, with 16 bases left in between. CDR3: CASSLPRRGPNTGELFF. CDR3 DNA: TGTGCCAGCAGCCTACCGAGAAGGGGCCCGAACACCGGGGAGCTGTTTTTT.

The chain couples TRBV29-1 to TRBJ1-1; D unclear. There are 11 residues in the CDR3. Germline-derived CDR1 and CDR2 are SQVTM and ANQGSEA. V dropped 6 bases and J dropped 0 bases, with 5 bases sitting between them. The CDR3 loop reads CSVNVNTEAFF. CDR3 coding DNA: TGCAGCGTCAATGTGAACACTGAAGCTTTCTTT.

The chain links TRBV7-6 to TRBJ2-7; 10 bases map to TRBD1. CDR1 and CDR2 from the germline V gene are SGHVS and FNYEAQ. The CDR3 has 15 residues. J was trimmed by 2 bases and V by 4 bases; bases with no gene match: 5. Here the CDR3 reads CASSSGQGSPYEQYF. The CDR3 region has the DNA TGTGCCAGCAGCTCGGGACAGGGGTCCCCCTACGAGCAGTACTTC.